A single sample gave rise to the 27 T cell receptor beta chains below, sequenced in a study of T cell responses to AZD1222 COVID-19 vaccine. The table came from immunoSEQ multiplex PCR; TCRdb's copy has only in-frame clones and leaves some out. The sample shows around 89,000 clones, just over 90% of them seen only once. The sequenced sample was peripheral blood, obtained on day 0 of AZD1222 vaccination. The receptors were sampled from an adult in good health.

Here the CDR3 DNA reads TGTGCCAGCAGTGGTGCAAATAGCAATCAGCCCCAGCATTTT. This gives the protein CASSGANSNQPQHF. The J gene is TRBJ1-5, the V gene TRBV2; the D is unclear. Deletions cut 4 bases from V and 0 bases from J, with 7 bases between. The CDR3 is 14 amino acids. The V gene's germline CDR1 is SNHLY and CDR2 FYNNEI.

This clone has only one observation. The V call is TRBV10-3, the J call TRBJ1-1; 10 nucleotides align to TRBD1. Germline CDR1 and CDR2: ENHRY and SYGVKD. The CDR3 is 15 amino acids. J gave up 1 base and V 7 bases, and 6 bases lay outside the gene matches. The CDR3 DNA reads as TGTGCCATCAAGCCCGGGACAGGGGAGAACACTGAAGCTTTCTTT. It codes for CAIKPGTGENTEAFF.

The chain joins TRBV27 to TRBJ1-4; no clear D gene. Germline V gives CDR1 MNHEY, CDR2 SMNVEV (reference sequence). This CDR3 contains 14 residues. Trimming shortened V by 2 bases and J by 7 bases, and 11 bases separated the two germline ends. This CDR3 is CASSLRGLGEKLFF. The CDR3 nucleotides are TGTGCCAGCAGTTTAAGAGGGCTCGGTGAAAAACTGTTTTTT.

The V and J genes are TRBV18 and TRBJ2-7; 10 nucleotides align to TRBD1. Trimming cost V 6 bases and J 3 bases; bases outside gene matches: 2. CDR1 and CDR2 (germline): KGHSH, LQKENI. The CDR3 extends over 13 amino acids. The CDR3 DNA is TGTGCCAGCTCCGGGACAGGGGTCTACGAGCAGTACTTC. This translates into CASSGTGVYEQYF. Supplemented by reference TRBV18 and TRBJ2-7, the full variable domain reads NAGVMQNPRHLVRRRGQEARLRCSPMKGHSHVYWYRQLPEEGLKFMVYLQKENIIDESGMPKERFSAEFPKEGPSILRIQQVVRGDSAAYFCASSGTGVYEQYFGPGTRLTVT.

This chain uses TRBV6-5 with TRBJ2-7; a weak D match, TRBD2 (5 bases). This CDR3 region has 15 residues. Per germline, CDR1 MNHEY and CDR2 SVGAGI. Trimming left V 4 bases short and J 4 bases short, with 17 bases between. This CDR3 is CASSFYFSGLYEQYF. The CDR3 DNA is TGTGCCAGCAGTTTTTACTTTTCGGGATTATACGAGCAGTACTTC.

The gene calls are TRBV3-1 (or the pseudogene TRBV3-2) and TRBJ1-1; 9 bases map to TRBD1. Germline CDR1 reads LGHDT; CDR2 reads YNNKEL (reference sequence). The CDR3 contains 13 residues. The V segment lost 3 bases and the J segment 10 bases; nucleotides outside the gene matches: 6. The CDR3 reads CASSQGTGIGAFF. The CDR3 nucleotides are TGTGCCAGCAGCCAGGGGACAGGGATCGGAGCTTTCTTT.

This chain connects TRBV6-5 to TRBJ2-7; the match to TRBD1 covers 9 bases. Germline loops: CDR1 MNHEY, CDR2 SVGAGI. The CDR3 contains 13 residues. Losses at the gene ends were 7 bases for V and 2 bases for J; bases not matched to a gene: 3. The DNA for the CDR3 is TGTGCCAGCACACGGGACAGGGCCTACGAGCAGTACTTC. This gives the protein CASTRDRAYEQYF.

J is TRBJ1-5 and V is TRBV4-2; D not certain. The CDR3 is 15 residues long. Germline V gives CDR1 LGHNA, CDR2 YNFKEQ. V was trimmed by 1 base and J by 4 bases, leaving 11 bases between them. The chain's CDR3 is CASSQVQSVNQPQHF. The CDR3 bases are TGTGCCAGCAGCCAAGTCCAGTCAGTTAATCAGCCCCAGCATTTT.

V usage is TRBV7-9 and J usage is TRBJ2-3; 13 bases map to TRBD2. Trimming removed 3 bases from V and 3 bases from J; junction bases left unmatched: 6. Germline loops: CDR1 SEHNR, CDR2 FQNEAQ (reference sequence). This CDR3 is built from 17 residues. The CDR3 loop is CASSFTSGGARTDTQYF. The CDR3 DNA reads TGTGCCAGCAGCTTCACTAGCGGGGGGGCCAGGACAGATACGCAGTATTTT.

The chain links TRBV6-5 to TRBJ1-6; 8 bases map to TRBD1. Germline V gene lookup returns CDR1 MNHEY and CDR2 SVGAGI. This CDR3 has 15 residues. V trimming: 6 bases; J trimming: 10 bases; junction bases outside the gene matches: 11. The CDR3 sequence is CASSSTGQGQSPLHF. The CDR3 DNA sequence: TGTGCCAGCAGCTCCACCGGACAGGGACAATCACCCCTCCACTTT.

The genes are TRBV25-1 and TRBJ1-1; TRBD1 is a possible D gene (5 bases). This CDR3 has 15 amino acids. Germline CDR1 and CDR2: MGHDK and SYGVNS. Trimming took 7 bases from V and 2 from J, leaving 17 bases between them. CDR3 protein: CASIPTGKANTEAFF. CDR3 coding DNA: TGTGCCAGCATCCCTACAGGTAAAGCAAACACTGAAGCTTTCTTT. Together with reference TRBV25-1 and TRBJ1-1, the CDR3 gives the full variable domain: EADIYQTPRYLVIGTGKKITLECSQTMGHDKMYWYQQDPGMELHLIHYSYGVNSTEKGDLSSESTVSRIRTEHFPLTLESARPSHTSQYLCASIPTGKANTEAFFGQGTRLTVV.

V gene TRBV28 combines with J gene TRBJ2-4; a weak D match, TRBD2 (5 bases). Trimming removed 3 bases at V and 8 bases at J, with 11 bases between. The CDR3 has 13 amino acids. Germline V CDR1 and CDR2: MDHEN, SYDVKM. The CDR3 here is CASSLRGPDIQYF. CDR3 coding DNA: TGTGCCAGCAGTTTGAGAGGGCCGGACATTCAGTACTTC.

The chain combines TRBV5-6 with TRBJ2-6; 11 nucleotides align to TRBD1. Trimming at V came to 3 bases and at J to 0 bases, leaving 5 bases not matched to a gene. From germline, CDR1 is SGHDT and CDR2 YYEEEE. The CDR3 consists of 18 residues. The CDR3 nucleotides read TGTGCCAGCAGCTCGACCGGGACAGGGGGCTCTGGGGCCAACGTCCTGACTTTC. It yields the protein CASSSTGTGGSGANVLTF.

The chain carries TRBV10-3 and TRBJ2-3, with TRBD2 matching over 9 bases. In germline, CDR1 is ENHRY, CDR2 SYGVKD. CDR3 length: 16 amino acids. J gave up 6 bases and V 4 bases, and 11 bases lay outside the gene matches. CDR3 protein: CAISVEAGGISDTQYF. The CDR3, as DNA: TGTGCCATCAGTGTTGAAGCGGGGGGCATCAGTGATACGCAGTATTTT.

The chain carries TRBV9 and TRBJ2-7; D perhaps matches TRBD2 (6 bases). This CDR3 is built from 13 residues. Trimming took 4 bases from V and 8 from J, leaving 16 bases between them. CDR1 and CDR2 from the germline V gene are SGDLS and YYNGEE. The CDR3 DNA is TGTGCCAGCAGCCCTAACCAGGGACTTAAGCAGTACTTC. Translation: CASSPNQGLKQYF.

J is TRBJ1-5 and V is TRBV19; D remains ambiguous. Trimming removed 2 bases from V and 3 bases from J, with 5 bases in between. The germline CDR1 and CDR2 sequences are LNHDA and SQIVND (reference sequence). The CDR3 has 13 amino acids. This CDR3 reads CASSISANQPQHF. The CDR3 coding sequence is TGTGCCAGTAGTATAAGTGCCAATCAGCCCCAGCATTTT.

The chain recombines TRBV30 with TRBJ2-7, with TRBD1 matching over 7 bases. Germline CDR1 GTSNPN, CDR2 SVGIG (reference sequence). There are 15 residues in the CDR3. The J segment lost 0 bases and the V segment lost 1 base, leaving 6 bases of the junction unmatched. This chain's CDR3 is CAWSEYRGLSYEQYF. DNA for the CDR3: TGTGCCTGGAGTGAATACAGGGGCCTCTCCTACGAGCAGTACTTC. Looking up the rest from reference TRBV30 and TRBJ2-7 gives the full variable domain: SQTIHQWPATLVQPVGSPLSLECTVEGTSNPNLYWYRQAAGRGLQLLFYSVGIGQISSEVPQNLSASRPQDRQFILSSKKLLLSDSGFYLCAWSEYRGLSYEQYFGPGTRLTVT.

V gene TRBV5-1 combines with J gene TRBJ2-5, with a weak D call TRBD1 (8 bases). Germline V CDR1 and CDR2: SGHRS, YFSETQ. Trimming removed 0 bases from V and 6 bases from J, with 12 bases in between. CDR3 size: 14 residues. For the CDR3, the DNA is TGCGCCAGCAGCTTGGAACAGGGGGGGAAGACCCAGTACTTC. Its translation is CASSLEQGGKTQYF. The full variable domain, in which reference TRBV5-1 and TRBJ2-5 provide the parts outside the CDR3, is KAGVTQTPRYLIKTRGQQVTLSCSPISGHRSVSWYQQTPGQGLQFLFEYFSETQRNKGNFPGRFSGRQFSNSRSEMNVSTLELGDSALYLCASSLEQGGKTQYFGPGTRLLVL.

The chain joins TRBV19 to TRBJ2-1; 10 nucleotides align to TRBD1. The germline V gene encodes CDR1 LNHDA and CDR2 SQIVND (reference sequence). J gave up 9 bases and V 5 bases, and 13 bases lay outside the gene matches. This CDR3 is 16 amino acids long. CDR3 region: CASSVWTGGVKGEQFF. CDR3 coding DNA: TGTGCCAGTAGTGTATGGACAGGGGGGGTTAAGGGTGAGCAGTTCTTC.

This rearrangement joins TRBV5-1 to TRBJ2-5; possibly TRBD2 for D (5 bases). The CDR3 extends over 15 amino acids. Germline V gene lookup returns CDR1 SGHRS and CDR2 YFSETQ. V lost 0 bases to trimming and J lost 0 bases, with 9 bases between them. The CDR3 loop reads CASSLAVGNQETQYF. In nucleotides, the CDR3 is TGCGCCAGCAGCTTGGCCGTCGGGAACCAAGAGACCCAGTACTTC.

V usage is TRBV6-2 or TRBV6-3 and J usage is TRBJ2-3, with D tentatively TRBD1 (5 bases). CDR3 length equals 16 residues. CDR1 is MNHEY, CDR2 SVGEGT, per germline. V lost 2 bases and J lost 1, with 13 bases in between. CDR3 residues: CASSYPWGQRTDTQYF. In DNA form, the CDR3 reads TGTGCCAGCAGTTACCCCTGGGGCCAGCGCACAGATACGCAGTATTTT.

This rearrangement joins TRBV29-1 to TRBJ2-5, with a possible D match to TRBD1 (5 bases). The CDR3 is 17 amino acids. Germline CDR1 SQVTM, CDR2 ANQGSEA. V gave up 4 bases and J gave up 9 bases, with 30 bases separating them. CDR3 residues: CSVVRIPTGDHFSAQYF. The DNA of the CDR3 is TGCAGCGTTGTACGAATCCCCACAGGAGACCACTTTTCGGCCCAGTACTTC.

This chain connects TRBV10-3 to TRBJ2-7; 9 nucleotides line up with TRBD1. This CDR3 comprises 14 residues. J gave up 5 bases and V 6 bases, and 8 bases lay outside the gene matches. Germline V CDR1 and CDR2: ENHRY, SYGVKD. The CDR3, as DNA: TGTGCCATCAGCCAGACAGGGGGGAATGACGAGCAGTACTTC. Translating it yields CAISQTGGNDEQYF.

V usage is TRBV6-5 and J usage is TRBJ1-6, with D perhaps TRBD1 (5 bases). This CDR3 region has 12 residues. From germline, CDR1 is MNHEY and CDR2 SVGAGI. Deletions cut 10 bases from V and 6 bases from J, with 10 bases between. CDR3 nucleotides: TGTGCCACGGGACCGTTTAATTCACCCCTCCACTTT. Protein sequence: CATGPFNSPLHF.

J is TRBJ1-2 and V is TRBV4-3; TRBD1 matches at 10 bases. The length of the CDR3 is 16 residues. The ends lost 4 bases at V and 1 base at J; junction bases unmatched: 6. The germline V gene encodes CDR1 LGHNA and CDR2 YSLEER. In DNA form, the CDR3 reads TGCGCCAGCAGCCCCGTCTGGACAGGGGGTAACTATGGCTACACCTTC. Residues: CASSPVWTGGNYGYTF.

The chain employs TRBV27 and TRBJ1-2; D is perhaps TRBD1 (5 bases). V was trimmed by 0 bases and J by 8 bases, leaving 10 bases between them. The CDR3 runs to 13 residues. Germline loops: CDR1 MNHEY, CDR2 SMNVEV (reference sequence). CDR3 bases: TGTGCCAGCAGTTTATCCAGGGTACAAGGCTACACCTTC. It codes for CASSLSRVQGYTF.

CDR3 amino acids: CASSHSTDTQYF. Here the CDR3 DNA reads TGTGCCAGCAGTCACAGCACAGATACGCAGTATTTT. The chain is built from TRBV12-3 or TRBV12-4 and TRBJ2-3; no reliable D call. V lost 5 bases, J lost 0 bases, and 3 bases lay in between. The CDR3 is made up of 12 amino acids.